The clone carrying this TCR beta chain was detected ten times or more. Its cognate antigen is unknown. Amplification of TCR alpha and beta CDR3 regions from RNA used iRepertoire nested multiplex PCR. One-step reverse transcription and amplification started from around 100-400 ng of tissue mRNA or PBMC total RNA. A single record per CDR3 protein comes from TCRdb applying MiXCR to the multiplex PCR reads. The data show roughly 120,000 distinct CDR3 sequences, roughly 25% seen once. CDR1 and CDR2 (germline): DFQATT, SNEGSKA (reference sequence). After removal of 3 bases from V and 5 bases from J, the junction contained 15 bases not matched to a gene. The CDR3 is made up of 18 amino acids. This entry belongs to a study of glioma-infiltrating T cells. The study, taken as a whole, reports: CDR3 overlap between tissue and blood was very small. Non-neoplastic patients had below-expected tissue-blood divergence, while all gliomas exceeded expectation.

The specimen was glioma tissue, nonneoplastic brain tissue, or PBMCs (not recorded which). This rearrangement joins TRBV20-1 to TRBJ2-7, with 14 positions matching TRBD2. The origin of this receptor is a human donor with low-grade glioma or glioblastoma, undergoing nonglioma brain surgery, or in good health (not recorded which). The CDR3 nucleotides are TGCAGTGCTAGTAATCCGGGACTAGCGGGAGCTGGGAGACACGAGCAGTACTTC. Amino acids: CSASNPGLAGAGRHEQYF.